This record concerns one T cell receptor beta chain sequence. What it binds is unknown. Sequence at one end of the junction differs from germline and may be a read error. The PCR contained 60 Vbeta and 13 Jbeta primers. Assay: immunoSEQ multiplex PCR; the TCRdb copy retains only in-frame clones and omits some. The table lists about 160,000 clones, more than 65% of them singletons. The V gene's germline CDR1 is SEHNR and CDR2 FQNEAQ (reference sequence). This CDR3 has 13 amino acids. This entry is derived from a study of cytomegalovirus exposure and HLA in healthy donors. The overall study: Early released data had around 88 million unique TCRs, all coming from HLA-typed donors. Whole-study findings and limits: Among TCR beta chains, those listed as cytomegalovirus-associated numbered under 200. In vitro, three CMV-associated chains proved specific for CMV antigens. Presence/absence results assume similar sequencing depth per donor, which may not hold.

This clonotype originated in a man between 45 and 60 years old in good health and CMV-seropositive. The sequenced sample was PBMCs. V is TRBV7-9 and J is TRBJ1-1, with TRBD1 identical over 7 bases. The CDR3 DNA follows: TGTTCCAGCAGCTTTCGGCAGGGGGTAGTAGCTTTCTTT. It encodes CSSSFRQGVVAFF.